This record looks at one T cell receptor beta chain sequence and its context. Its antigen specificity is not known. The junction differs from germline at one of its ends, possibly a read error. This specimen belongs to a study of T-cell reconstitution after alpha-beta-depleted transplantation in children (dated by TCRdb to the mid-2010s). For the wider study: Using TCR repertoire profiling, the study quantitatively followed how T-cell immune reconstitution unfolded in children after TCRalphabeta/CD19-depleted allogeneic hematopoietic cell transplantation. The paper as a whole reports these results and caveats: In some patients, high TCRbeta diversity at day 60 was attributed to recipient T cells and intrathymic progenitors that had survived conditioning. Apparently early alphabetaT-cell count recovery about two months after transplant reportedly relied on only several hundred rapidly expanded clones derived from non-depleted graft cells. Over the following months the frequencies of hyperexpanded clones went down, and after one year T-cell counts and TCRbeta diversity were mostly credited to newly produced T cells.

This specimen's treatment or condition label, per the study, means: allogeneic hematopoietic cell transplantation with graft depleted of TCRalphabeta T cells and CD19 B cells. TCRalphabeta/CD19-depleted allogeneic hematopoietic cell grafts were given to the transplant recipients, all of whom were children. The protocol used for the library was PCR. TCRdb records Illumina HiSeq 2500 as the sequencer. To normalize quantification of the TCRbeta repertoire, the TCR libraries were built with molecular barcoding that relied on unique molecular identifiers. The raw public data were reprocessed by TCRdb itself: fastp quality trimming at Q25, MiXCR clonotype calling, in-frame beta chains only. When rows share a CDR3 protein, they turn into one entry using the most common DNA and genes. A total of 200,000 to 300,000 distinct CDR3 sequences appear in this sample, under 30% of them only once. About 4.8% of the sample belongs to the ten largest clones.

Reading the germline V gene gives CDR1 SGHAT and CDR2 FQNNGV. Reading from cysteine to phenylalanine, the CDR3 counts 15 amino acids. Only the CDR3 DNA is retained, 45 bases long and in frame from the first base. The sequencing here drew on PBMCs, mostly from graft donor cells, taken 360 days after TCRalphabeta/CD19-depleted stem cell transplant. This sequence was found in a female patient aged 2-10 years who had a stem cell transplant for congenital amegakaryocytic thrombocytopenia, so the T cells may come from the graft donor. Recombination joined TRBV11-2 with TRBJ1-1, and possibly TRBD1, on 5 matching bases. The CDR3 reads as follows: CASNLPTRSGPEAFF. The sequenced DNA is TGTGCCAGCAACTTACCGACGAGGTCAGGGCCGGAAGCTTTCTTT.